This is a list of T cell receptor beta chains from one sample in a study of T-cell reconstitution after alpha-beta-depleted transplantation in children. TCRdb ran MiXCR on the PCR reads and lists one entry per CDR3 protein. The table lists 450,000 to 550,000 distinct CDR3 sequences, approximately 10% of them singletons. This specimen consisted of PBMCs, mostly from graft donor cells, obtained 180 days after TCRalphabeta/CD19-depleted stem cell transplant. The receptor source for this set is a female patient between 2 and 15 years old who had a stem cell transplant for aplastic anemia, so the T cells may come from the graft donor. Both conserved end residues are trimmed from each CDR3. The D gene is left open where the match is weak.

TRBD2 13 TRBV29-1 SVRSGSLSLGWKF
TRBD1 14 TRBV28 ASSPPPGQGAYEQY
NA 12 TRBV7-2 ASTIRVPPDTQY
NA 12 TRBV13 ASSLGTGAYGYT
TRBD2 11 TRBV20-1 SKTSGSYNEQF
NA 15 TRBV14 ASSPRDWHYSNQPQH
TRBD1 14 TRBV20-1 SASPTGGRSSETQY
NA 11 TRBV7-2 ASSLVVANEQF
NA 15 TRBV4-3 ASSQALNRNSGNTIY
NA 13 TRBV5-3 ARSPGPASRVVLH
TRBD2 13 TRBV6-1 ASSRHTSGWEAQY
NA 11 TRBV6-1 ATRSTGNTEAF
NA 12 TRBV20-1 SASPVANTGELF
TRBD1 11 TRBV20-1 SARYGRGQPQH
TRBD2 13 TRBV29-1 SSRLAGGGYNEQF
NA 12 TRBV27 ASGTLVGEETQY
TRBD1 14 TRBV11-2 ASSITGADNTGELF
NA 9 TRBV2 ASSENSPLH
TRBD2 13 TRBV10-1 ASSESPSGGNEQF
NA 11 TRBV28 ASITGGNSPLH
NA 12 TRBV10-2 ASSASPLYYGYT
NA 15 TRBV19 ASSIQLATWGTGELF
NA 13 TRBV7-2 ASSLRFGSGNIQY
TRBD2 13 TRBV29-1 SAPGTSGSNGEQF
NA 13 TRBV5-1 ASSLTGRPAGELF
NA 13 TRBV9 ASSVFQGPNYGYT
NA 13 TRBV27 ASSMDRGRWNEQF